This T cell receptor (beta chain) was retrieved from a study of blood T cell repertoires in COVID-19. Overall study context: Italy, Spain and the United States were the sources of the convalescent and acute COVID-19 samples.

The study drew participants aged about 18 to 89 years from fewer than 30 US areas. Participant reports of clinical history set cohort assignment. Produced via immunoSEQ multiplex PCR; TCRdb's table is partial and in-frame only. The sample lists a few hundred thousand clones; 65% to 85% were seen once. This clone was seen ten or more times. Sequenced input: PBMCs or T cells enriched from blood (not recorded which). This clonotype originated in a man aged 45-65 years who had recovered from COVID-19.

The CDR3 nucleotides read TGTGCCAGCAGCACAACCGGGCGGAGGGATGAAAAACTGTTTTTT. Its translation is CASSTTGRRDEKLFF. The chain joins TRBV5-4 to TRBJ1-4; D is uncertain. This CDR3 has 15 residues. Germline V gives CDR1 SGHNT, CDR2 YYREEE (reference sequence). Trimming stripped 4 bases from V and 6 bases from J, with 16 bases between.